A selection of T cell receptor beta chains follows, all from one sample in a study of cytomegalovirus exposure and HLA in healthy donors. Sequenced by immunoSEQ multiplex PCR; TCRdb stores in-frame clones only, minus some. Here the sample spans approximately 150,000 clones, more than 70% being singletons. The specimen sequenced was PBMCs. These receptor sequences come from a male donor in good health and CMV-seronegative. Each CDR3 is given with its conserved first and last residue. A D gene is named only where the DNA matches it firmly. Clone size is not always given. Where it is, it says once, few, many or a class for expanded clones.

>.|TRBV5-4|.|TRBJ1-4
CASSLDFNNEKLFF
TGTGCCAGCAGCCTTGACTTTAATAATGAAAAACTGTTTTTT
>.|TRBV30|TRBD2|TRBJ2-7
CAWSIPSGLATSSYEQYF
TGTGCCTGGAGTATCCCCTCCGGACTAGCTACTAGCTCCTACGAGCAGTACTTC
>.|TRBV29-1|.|TRBJ2-7
CSVAGQSYEQYF
TGCAGCGTTGCAGGCCAGTCCTACGAGCAGTACTTC
>.|TRBV6-6|.|TRBJ1-1
CASSPSPEGTEAFF
TGTGCCAGCAGTCCCTCCCCGGAGGGCACTGAAGCTTTCTTT
>.|TRBV15|.|TRBJ2-5
CATRTKREETQYF
TGTGCCACCAGAACCAAGCGGGAAGAGACCCAGTACTTC
>.|TRBV27|TRBD1|TRBJ1-6
CASSSQGGSSYNSPLHF
TGTGCCAGCAGCTCCCAGGGGGGCAGCTCCTATAATTCACCCCTCCACTTT
>.|TRBV27|.|TRBJ2-7
CASSGHHHYEQYF
TGTGCCAGCAGTGGCCACCACCACTACGAGCAGTACTTC
>.|TRBV29-1|.|TRBJ2-1
CSVGGTHTYNEQFF
TGCAGCGTGGGCGGGACCCATACCTACAATGAGCAGTTCTTC
>.|TRBV11-2|TRBD1|TRBJ2-1
CASSLNGQGAPVEQFF
TGTGCCAGCAGCTTAAATGGACAGGGGGCTCCAGTTGAGCAGTTCTTC
>.|TRBV10-3|TRBD2|TRBJ2-1
CAISVTSGRGNNEQFF
TGTGCCATCAGTGTGACTAGCGGGAGAGGTAACAATGAGCAGTTCTTC
>.|TRBV27|TRBD2|TRBJ2-7
CASSLSLAGHSYEQYF
TGTGCCAGCAGTTTATCACTAGCGGGGCACTCCTACGAGCAGTACTTC
>.|TRBV6-5|TRBD1|TRBJ2-1
CASSYTGTGPNEQFF
TGTGCCAGCAGTTATACCGGGACAGGGCCCAATGAGCAGTTCTTC
>.|TRBV6-5|.|TRBJ2-7
CASSYSRPGSYEQYF
TGTGCCAGCAGTTACTCTAGGCCAGGATCCTACGAGCAGTACTTC
>.|TRBV30|TRBD2|TRBJ2-7
CAWRLSSGRVYEQYF
TGTGCCTGGCGGCTCTCTAGCGGGAGAGTCTACGAGCAGTACTTC
>.|TRBV6-6|TRBD1|TRBJ1-2
CASSFQGDGYTF
TGTGCCAGCAGTTTCCAGGGGGACGGCTACACCTTC
>few|TRBV5-1|.|TRBJ2-3
CASSLGGHPDTQYF
TGCGCCAGCAGCTTGGGGGGACACCCAGATACGCAGTATTTT
>.|TRBV5-1|TRBD2|TRBJ2-6
CASSLAGGEWAGANVLTF
TGCGCCAGCAGCTTGGCGGGAGGGGAATGGGCTGGGGCCAACGTCCTGACTTTC
>.|TRBV27|TRBD1|TRBJ2-2
CASSLKPGQGTGELFF
TGTGCCAGCAGTTTAAAACCGGGACAGGGGACCGGGGAGCTGTTTTTT
>.|TRBV6-5|.|TRBJ2-7
CASSNKNTPYEQYF
TGTGCCAGCAGTAACAAAAACACGCCCTACGAGCAGTACTTC
>.|TRBV6-6|.|TRBJ2-3
CASSPSTDTQYF
TGTGCCAGCAGTCCTAGCACAGATACGCAGTATTTT
>.|TRBV9|.|TRBJ2-1
CASSATGERGSEQFF
TGTGCCAGCAGCGCCACGGGGGAGAGGGGAAGTGAGCAGTTCTTC
>.|TRBV27|.|TRBJ1-5
CASSLLGGESNQPQHF
TGTGCCAGCAGTTTATTAGGGGGGGAGAGCAATCAGCCCCAGCATTTT
>.|TRBV28|TRBD1|TRBJ1-2
CASSSGTGGRGYTF
TGTGCCAGCAGTTCCGGGACAGGGGGTCGAGGCTACACCTTC
>.|TRBV12-5|.|TRBJ2-1
CASGADSEQFF
TGTGCTAGTGGTGCGGACAGCGAGCAGTTCTTC
>.|TRBV9|.|TRBJ2-7
CASSLRVASSYEQYF
TGTGCCAGCAGCCTCCGGGTCGCGAGCTCCTACGAGCAGTACTTC
>.|TRBV19|.|TRBJ2-7
CASSIGVGEQYF
TGTGCCAGTAGTATCGGGGTTGGGGAGCAGTACTTC
>medium-sized|TRBV19|TRBD1|TRBJ2-7
CASSFSGTGLYEQYF
TGTGCCAGTAGTTTTTCCGGGACAGGGCTCTACGAGCAGTACTTC
>.|TRBV5-8|TRBD2|TRBJ2-1
CASSHSGGSYNEQFF
TGTGCCAGCAGCCATAGCGGGGGCTCCTACAATGAGCAGTTCTTC
>.|TRBV5-1|TRBD1|TRBJ2-7
CASSPGTGNYEQYF
TGCGCCAGCAGCCCCGGGACAGGTAACTACGAGCAGTACTTC
>few|TRBV7-3|TRBD1|TRBJ2-2
CASRGQGALPGELFF
TGTGCCAGCAGGGGACAGGGGGCGCTCCCCGGGGAGCTGTTTTTT
>many|TRBV11-2|TRBD1|TRBJ1-1
CASSFPGTALNTEAFF
TGTGCCAGCAGTTTCCCCGGGACAGCCTTGAACACTGAAGCTTTCTTT
>.|TRBV9|TRBD1|TRBJ1-4
CASSSGQGKKLFF
TGTGCCAGCAGCTCCGGACAGGGGAAAAAACTGTTTTTT